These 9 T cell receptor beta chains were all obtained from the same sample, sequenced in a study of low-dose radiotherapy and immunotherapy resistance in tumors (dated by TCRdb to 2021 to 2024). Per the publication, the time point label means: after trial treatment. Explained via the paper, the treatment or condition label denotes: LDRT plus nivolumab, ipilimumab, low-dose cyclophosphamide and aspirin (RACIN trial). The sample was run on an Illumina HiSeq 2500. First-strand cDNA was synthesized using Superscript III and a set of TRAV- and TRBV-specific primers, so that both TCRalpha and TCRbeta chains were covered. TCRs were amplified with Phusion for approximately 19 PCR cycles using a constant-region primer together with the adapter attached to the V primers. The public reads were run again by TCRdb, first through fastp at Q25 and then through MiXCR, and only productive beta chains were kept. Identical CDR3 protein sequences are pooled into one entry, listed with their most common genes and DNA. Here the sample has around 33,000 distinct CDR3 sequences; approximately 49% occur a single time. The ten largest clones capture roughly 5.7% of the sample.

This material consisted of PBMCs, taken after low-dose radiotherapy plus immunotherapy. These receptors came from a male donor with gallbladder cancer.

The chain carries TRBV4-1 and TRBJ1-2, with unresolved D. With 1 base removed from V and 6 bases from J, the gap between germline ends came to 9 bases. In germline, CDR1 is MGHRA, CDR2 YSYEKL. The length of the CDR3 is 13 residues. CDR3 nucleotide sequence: TGCGCCAGCAGCCAAGGCCGCAAGGATGGCTACACCTTC. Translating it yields CASSQGRKDGYTF.

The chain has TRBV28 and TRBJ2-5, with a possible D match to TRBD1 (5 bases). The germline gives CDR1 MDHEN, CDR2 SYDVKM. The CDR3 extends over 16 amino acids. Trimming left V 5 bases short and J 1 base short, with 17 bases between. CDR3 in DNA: TGTGCCAGCAGTCCAATTGGCAGGGATCCCCAAGAGACCCAGTACTTC. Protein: CASSPIGRDPQETQYF.

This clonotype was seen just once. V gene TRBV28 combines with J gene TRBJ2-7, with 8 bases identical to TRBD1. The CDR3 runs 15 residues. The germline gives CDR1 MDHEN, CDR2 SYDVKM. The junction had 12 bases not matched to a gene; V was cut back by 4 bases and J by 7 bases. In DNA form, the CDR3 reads TGTGCCAGCAGTTCAACGGGCAGGGGGCTTGGTGAGCAGTACTTC. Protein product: CASSSTGRGLGEQYF.

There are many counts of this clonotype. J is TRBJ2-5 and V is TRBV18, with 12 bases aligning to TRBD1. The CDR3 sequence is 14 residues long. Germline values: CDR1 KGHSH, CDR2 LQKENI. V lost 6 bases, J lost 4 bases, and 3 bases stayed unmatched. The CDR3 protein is CASSTGQGAETQYF. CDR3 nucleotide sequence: TGTGCCAGCTCGACGGGACAGGGGGCAGAGACCCAGTACTTC.

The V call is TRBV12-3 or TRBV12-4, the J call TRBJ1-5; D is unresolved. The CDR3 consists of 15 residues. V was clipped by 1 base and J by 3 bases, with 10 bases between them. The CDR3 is CASSLGGQNNQPQHF. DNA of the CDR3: TGTGCCAGCAGTTTAGGGGGTCAGAACAATCAGCCCCAGCATTTT.

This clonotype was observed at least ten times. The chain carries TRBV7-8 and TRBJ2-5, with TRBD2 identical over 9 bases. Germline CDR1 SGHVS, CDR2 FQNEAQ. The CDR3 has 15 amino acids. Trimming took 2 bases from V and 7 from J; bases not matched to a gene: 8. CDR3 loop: CASSLKVRAGGTQYF. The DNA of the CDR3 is TGTGCCAGCAGCTTAAAGGTCCGAGCGGGGGGGACCCAGTACTTC.

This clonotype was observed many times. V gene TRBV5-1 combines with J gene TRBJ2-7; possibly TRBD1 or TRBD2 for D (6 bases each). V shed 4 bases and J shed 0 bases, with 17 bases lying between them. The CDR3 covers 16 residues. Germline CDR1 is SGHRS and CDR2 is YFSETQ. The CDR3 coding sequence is TGCGCCAGCAGCCCTAATTGGGGGGCCCGCTCCTACGAGCAGTACTTC. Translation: CASSPNWGARSYEQYF. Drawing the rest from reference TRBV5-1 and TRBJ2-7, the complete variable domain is KAGVTQTPRYLIKTRGQQVTLSCSPISGHRSVSWYQQTPGQGLQFLFEYFSETQRNKGNFPGRFSGRQFSNSRSEMNVSTLELGDSALYLCASSPNWGARSYEQYFGPGTRLTVT.

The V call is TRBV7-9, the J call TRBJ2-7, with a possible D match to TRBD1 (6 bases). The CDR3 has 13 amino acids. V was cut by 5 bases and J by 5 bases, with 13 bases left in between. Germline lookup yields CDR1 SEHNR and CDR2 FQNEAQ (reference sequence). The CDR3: CASSHLQGNEQYF. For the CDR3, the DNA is TGTGCCAGCAGCCACCTTCAGGGGAACGAGCAGTACTTC.

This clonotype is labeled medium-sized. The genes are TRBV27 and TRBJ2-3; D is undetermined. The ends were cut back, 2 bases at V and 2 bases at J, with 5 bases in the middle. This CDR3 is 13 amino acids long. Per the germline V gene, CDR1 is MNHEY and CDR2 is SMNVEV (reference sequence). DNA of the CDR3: TGTGCCAGCAGTTTAGGAAACACAGATACGCAGTATTTT. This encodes CASSLGNTDTQYF.